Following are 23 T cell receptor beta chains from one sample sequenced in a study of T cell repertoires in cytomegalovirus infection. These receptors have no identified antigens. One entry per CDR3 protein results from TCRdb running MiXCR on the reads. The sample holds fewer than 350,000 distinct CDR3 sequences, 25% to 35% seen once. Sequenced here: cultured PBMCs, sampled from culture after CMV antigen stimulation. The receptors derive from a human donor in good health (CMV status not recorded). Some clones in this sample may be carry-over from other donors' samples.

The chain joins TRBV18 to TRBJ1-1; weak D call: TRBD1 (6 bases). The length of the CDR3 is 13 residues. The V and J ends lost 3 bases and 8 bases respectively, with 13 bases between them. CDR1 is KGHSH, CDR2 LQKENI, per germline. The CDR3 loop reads CASSPGSTGEAFF. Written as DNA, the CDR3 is TGTGCCAGCTCACCTGGTAGTACAGGGGAAGCTTTCTTT.

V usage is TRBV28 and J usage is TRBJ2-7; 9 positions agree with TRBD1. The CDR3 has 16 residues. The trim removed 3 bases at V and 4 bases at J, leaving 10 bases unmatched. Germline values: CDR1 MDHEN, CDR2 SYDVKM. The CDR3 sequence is CASSFKPGTGTYEQYF. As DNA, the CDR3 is TGTGCCAGCAGTTTCAAACCCGGGACAGGGACTTACGAGCAGTACTTC. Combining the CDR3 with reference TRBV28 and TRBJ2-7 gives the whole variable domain DVKVTQSSRYLVKRTGEKVFLECVQDMDHENMFWYRQDPGLGLRLIYFSYDVKMKEKGDIPEGYSVSREKKERFSLILESASTNQTSMYLCASSFKPGTGTYEQYFGPGTRLTVT.

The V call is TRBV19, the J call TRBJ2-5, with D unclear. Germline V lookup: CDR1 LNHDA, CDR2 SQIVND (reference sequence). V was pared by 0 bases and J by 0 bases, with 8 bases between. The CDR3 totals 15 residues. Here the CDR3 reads CASSIDRLNQETQYF. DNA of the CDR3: TGTGCCAGTAGTATAGATCGACTCAACCAAGAGACCCAGTACTTC.

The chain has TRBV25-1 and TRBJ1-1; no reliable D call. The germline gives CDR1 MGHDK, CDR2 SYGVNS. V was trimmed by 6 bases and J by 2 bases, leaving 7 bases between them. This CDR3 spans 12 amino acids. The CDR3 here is CASSTANTEAFF. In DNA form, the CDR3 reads TGTGCCAGCAGCACAGCAAACACTGAAGCTTTCTTT.

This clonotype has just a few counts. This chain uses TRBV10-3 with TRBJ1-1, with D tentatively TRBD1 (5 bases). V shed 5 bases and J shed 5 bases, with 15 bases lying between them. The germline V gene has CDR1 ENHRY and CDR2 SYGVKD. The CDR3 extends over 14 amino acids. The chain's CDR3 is CAISRDQGLTEAFF. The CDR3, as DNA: TGTGCCATCAGTAGGGACCAGGGATTAACTGAAGCTTTCTTT.

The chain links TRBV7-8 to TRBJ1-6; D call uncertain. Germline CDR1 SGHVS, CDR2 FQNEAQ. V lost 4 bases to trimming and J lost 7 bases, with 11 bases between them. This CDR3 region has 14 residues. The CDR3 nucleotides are TGTGCCAGCAGCTCAAGAAGGACGAATTCACCCCTCCACTTT. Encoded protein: CASSSRRTNSPLHF.

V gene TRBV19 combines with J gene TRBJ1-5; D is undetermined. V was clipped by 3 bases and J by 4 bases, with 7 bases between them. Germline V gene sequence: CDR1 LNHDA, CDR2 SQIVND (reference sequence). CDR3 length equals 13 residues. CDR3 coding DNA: TGTGCCAGTAGTATTAGAGAAAATCAGCCCCAGCATTTT. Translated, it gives CASSIRENQPQHF.

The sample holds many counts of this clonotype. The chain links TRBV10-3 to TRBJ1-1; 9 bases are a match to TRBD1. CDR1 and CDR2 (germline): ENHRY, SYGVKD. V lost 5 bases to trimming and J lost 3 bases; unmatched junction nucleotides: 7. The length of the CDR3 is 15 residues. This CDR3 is CAISIPGQGHTEAFF. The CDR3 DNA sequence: TGTGCCATCAGTATACCGGGACAGGGACACACTGAAGCTTTCTTT.

The DNA for the CDR3 is TGTGCCAGTAGGACCCAAGCGACTGCCCACACAGATACGCAGTATTTT. Protein sequence: CASRTQATAHTDTQYF. The chain couples TRBV19 to TRBJ2-3; the D is unclear. Germline V gives CDR1 LNHDA, CDR2 SQIVND (reference sequence). The V and J ends lost 6 bases and 2 bases respectively, with 18 bases between them. The CDR3 has 16 amino acids.

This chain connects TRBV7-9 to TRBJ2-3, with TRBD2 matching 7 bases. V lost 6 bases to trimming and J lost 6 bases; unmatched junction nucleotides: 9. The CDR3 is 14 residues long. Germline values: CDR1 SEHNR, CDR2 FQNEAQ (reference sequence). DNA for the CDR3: TGTGCCAGCAGTTACCACGGGACTACCGATACGCAGTATTTT. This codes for CASSYHGTTDTQYF.

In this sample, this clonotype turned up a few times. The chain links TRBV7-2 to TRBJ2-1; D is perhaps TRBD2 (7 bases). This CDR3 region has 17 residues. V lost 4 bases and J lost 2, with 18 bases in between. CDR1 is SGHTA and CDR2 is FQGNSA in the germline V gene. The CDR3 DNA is TGTGCCAGCAGCTACGGACATCCGCGGGGGCCCTACAATGAGCAGTTCTTC. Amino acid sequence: CASSYGHPRGPYNEQFF.

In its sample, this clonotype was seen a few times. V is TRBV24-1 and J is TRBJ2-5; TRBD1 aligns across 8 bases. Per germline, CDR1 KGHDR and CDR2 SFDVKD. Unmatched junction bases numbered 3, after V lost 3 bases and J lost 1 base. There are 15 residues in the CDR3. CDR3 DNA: TGTGCCACCAGTGATGTGGACAGGGCCCAAGAGACCCAGTACTTC. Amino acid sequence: CATSDVDRAQETQYF.

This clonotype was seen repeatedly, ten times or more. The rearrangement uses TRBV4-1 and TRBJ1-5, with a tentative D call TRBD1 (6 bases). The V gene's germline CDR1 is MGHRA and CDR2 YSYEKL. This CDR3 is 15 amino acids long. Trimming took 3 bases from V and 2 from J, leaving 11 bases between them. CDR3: CASSQSGVGNQPQHF. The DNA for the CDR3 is TGCGCCAGCAGCCAGTCAGGGGTTGGCAATCAGCCCCAGCATTTT.

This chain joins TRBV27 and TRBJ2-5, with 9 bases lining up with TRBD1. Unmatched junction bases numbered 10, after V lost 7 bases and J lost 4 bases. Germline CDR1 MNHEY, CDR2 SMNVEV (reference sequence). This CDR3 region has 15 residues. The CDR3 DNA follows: TGTGCCAGCAAAGTCCGGGACAGGGAGGCAGAGACCCAGTACTTC. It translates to CASKVRDREAETQYF.

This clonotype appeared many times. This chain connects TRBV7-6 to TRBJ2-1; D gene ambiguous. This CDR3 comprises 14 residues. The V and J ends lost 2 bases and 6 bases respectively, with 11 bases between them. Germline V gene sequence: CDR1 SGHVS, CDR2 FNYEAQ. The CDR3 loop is CASSLRNSGNEQFF. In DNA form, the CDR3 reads TGTGCCAGCAGCTTAAGAAACAGTGGCAATGAGCAGTTCTTC.

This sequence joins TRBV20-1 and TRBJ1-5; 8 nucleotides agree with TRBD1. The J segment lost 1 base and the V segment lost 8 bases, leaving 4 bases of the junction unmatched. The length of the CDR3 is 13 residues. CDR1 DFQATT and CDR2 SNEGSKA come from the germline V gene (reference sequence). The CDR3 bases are TGCAGTTCGCGGACAGGGAGCAATCAGCCCCAGCATTTT. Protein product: CSSRTGSNQPQHF.

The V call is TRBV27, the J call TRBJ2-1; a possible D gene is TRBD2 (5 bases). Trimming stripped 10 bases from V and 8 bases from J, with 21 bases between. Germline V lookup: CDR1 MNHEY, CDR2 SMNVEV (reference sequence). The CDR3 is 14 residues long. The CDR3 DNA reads TGTGCCACCATGCGGGCCGGTCCTGGGGATGAGCAGTTCTTC. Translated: CATMRAGPGDEQFF.

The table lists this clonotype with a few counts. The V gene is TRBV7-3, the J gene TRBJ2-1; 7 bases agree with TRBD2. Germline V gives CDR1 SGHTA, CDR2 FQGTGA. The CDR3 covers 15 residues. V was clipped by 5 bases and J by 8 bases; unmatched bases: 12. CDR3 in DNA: TGTGCCAGCAGCCCTTGGGGTAGCGGGTGGGATGAGCAGTTCTTC. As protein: CASSPWGSGWDEQFF.

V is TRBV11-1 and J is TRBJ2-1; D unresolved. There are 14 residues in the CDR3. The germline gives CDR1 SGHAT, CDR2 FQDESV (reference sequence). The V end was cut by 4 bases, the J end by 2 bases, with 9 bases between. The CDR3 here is CASSYDRTYNEQFF. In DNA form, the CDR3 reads TGTGCCAGCAGCTACGACCGTACCTACAATGAGCAGTTCTTC.

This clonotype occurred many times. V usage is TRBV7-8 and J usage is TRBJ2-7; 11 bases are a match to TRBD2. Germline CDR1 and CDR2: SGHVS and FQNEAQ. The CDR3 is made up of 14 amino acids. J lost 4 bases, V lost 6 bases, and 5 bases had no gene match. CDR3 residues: CASSSLAGAYEQYF. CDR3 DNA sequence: TGTGCCAGCAGTTCACTAGCGGGAGCTTACGAGCAGTACTTC.

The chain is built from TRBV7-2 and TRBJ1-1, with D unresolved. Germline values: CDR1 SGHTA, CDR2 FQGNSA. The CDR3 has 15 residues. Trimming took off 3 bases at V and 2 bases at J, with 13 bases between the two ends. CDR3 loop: CASSFGPGSNTEAFF. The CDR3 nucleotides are TGTGCCAGCAGCTTTGGCCCGGGCTCTAACACTGAAGCTTTCTTT.

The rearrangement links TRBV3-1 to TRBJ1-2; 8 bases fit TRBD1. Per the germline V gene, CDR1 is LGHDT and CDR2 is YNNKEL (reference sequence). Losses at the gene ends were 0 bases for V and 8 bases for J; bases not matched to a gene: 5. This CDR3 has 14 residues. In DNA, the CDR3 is TGTGCCAGCAGCCAAGAAACAGGGGGGATGGGCTACACCTTC. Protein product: CASSQETGGMGYTF.

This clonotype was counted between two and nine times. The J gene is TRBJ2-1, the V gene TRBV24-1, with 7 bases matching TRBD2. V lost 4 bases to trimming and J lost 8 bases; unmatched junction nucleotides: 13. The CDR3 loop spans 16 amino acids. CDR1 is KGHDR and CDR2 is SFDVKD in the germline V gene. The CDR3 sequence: CATSETRLADSDEQFF. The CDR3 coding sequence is TGTGCCACCAGTGAGACGCGACTAGCTGATTCCGATGAGCAGTTCTTC.